This T cell receptor beta chain is drawn from a study of T cells after yellow fever vaccination. Study details: Fractions of limited cellularity were prepared by means of SMART-Seq v4 Ultra Low Input.

As regards this clonotype: The antigen remains undetermined.

Unmatched junction bases numbered 7, after V lost 2 bases and J lost 2 bases. Per germline, CDR1 SGHTA and CDR2 FQGNSA. The CDR3 is made up of 16 amino acids. The study's findings and limits: Subsequent to the booster, the majority of primary-vaccination clones reappeared (roughly 97% CD4, roughly 90% CD8). The secondary response was weaker, and its peak arrived faster, on day 5 versus 15.

5'RACE template switching produced TCR cDNA carrying a universal primer site and UMIs. A single record per CDR3 protein comes from TCRdb applying MiXCR to the 5' RACE reads. The table shows about 340,000 distinct CDR3 sequences, with 8.5% to 9% occurring only once. This rearrangement joins TRBV7-2 to TRBJ2-3; 7 positions agree with TRBD2. The receptor comes from a man between 18 and 29 years old who received the YFV17D yellow fever vaccine. Sequencing used PBMCs, obtained on the day of the first yellow fever vaccination. The CDR3, as DNA: TGTGCCAGCAGCTTATCACCGGGGGGTTACACAGATACGCAGTATTTT. The encoded protein is CASSLSPGGYTDTQYF.